This TCR beta chain emerged from a study of vaccination effects on CD4 cells after COVID-19. About the study: Samples were taken post-vaccine, and their median timing was 72 days after the second dose.

Prior to sequencing, the ViraFEST assay stimulated PBMC with viral peptide pools, which expanded the antigen-specific CD4+ T cells. CD4+ T cells were isolated after around ten days of culture. Vaccination of participants consisted of two doses of either the BNT162b2 or mRNA-1273 vaccine. Nucleocapsid antibodies stayed negative before and after vaccination, showing no earlier SARS-CoV-2 infection. Culturing of 2 million to 2.5 million PBMC per well took place with approximately 10 IU/ml IL-2 and 9 to 10 ug/ml peptides. Study-wide points: Cross-reactivity toward common cold coronaviruses was confined to only 1 of 255 vaccine-induced clones in healthy vaccinees.

Details on this clone: Its antigen is unidentified. Other DNA sequences in the sample encode the same CDR3.

CDR3 size: 12 residues. Per germline, CDR1 MDHEN and CDR2 SYDVKM. The V and J ends lost 2 bases and 4 bases respectively, with 3 bases between them. Method: immunoSEQ multiplex PCR; TCRdb's copy keeps in-frame clones and lacks some. The table has 84,000 or so clones, around 74% seen once. The J gene is TRBJ1-3, the V gene TRBV28, with unresolved D. The sample was CD4+ T cells from PBMCs cultured with HCoV-OC43 spike peptides, taken after COVID-19 vaccination. Sample subset: HCoV-OC43 spike overlapping peptide pool stimulation. This TCR was sampled from a human donor who received a COVID-19 vaccine. CDR3 DNA: TGTGCCAGCAGTTTAGGGGGAAACACCATATATTTT. Amino acid sequence: CASSLGGNTIYF.